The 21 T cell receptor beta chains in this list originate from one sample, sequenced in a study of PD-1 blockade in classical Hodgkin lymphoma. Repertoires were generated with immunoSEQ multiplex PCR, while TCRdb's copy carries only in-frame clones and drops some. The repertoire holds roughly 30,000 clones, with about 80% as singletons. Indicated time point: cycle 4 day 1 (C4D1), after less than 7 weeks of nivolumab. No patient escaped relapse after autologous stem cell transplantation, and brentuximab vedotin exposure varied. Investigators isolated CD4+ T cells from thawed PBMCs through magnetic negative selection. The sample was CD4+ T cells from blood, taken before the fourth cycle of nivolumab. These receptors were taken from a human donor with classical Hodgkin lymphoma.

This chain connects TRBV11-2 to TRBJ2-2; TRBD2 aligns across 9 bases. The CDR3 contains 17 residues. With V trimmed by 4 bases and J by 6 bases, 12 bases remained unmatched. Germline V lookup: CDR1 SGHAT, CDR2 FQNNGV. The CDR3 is CASSSLGAGGKAGELFF. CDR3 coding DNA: TGTGCCAGCAGCTCACTCGGGGCGGGAGGGAAAGCCGGGGAGCTGTTTTTT.

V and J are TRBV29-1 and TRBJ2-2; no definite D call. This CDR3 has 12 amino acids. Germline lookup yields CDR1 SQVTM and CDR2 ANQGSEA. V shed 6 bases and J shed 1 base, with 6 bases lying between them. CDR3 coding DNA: TGCAGCGTGGGCCGGAACACCGGGGAGCTGTTTTTT. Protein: CSVGRNTGELFF.

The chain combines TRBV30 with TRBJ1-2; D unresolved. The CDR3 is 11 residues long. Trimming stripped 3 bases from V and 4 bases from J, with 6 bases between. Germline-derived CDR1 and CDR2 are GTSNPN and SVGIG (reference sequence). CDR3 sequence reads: CAWRRSYGYTF. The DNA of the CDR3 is TGTGCCTGGAGACGGTCCTATGGCTACACCTTC.

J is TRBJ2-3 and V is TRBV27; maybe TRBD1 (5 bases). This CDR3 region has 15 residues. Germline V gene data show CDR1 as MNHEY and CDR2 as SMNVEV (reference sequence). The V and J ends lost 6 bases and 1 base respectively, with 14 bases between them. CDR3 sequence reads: CASRGDSRGTDTQYF. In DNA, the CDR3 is TGTGCCAGCAGAGGGGATAGCAGGGGCACAGATACGCAGTATTTT.

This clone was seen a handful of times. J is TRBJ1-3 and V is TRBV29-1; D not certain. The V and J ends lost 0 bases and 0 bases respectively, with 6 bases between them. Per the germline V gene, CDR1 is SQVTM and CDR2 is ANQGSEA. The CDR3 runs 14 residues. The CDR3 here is CSVEDNTSGNTIYF. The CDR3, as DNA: TGCAGCGTTGAAGACAACACCTCTGGAAACACCATATATTTT.

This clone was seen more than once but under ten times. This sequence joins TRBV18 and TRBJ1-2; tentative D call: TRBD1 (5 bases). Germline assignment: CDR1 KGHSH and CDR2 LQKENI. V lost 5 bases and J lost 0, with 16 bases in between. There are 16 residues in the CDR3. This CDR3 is CASSSDPGLANYGYTF. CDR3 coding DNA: TGTGCCAGCTCATCGGATCCAGGGTTGGCTAACTATGGCTACACCTTC.

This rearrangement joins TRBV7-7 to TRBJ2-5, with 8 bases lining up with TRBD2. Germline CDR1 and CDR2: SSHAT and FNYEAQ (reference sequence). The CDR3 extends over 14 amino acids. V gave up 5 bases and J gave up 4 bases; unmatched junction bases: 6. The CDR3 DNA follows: TGTGCCAGCAGCCCCGGACTAGCCAGAGAGACCCAGTACTTC. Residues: CASSPGLARETQYF.

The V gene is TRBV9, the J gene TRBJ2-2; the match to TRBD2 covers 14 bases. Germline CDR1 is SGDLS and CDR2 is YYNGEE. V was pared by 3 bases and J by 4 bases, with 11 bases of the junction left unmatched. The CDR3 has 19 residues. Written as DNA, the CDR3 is TGTGCCAGCAGCGGGAACCCGGGACTAGCGGGGGTTTTCACCGGGGAGCTGTTTTTT. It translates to CASSGNPGLAGVFTGELFF.

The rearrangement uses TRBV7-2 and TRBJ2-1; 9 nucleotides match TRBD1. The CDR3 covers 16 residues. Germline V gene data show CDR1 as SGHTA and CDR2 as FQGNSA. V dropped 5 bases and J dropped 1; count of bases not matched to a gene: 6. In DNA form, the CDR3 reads TGTGCCAGCAGCGCCAACAGGGGGCTATCCTACAATGAGCAGTTCTTC. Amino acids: CASSANRGLSYNEQFF.

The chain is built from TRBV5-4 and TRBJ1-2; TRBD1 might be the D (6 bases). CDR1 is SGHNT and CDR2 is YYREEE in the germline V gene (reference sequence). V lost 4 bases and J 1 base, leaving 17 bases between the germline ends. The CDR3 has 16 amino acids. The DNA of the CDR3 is TGTGCCAGCAGCACCGGCGGGGGGGCTGGTAACTATGGCTACACCTTC. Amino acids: CASSTGGGAGNYGYTF. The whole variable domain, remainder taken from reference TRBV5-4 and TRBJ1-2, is ETGVTQSPTHLIKTRGQQVTLRCSSQSGHNTVSWYQQALGQGPQFIFQYYREEENGRGNFPPRFSGLQFPNYSSELNVNALELDDSALYLCASSTGGGAGNYGYTFGSGTRLTVV.

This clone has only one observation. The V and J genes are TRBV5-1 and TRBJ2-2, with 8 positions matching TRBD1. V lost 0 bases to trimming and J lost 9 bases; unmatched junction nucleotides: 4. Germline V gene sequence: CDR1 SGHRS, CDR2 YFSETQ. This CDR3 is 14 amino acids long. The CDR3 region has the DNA TGCGCCAGCAGCTTGGTAGCAGGGGGCCGGGAGCTGTTTTTT. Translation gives CASSLVAGGRELFF.

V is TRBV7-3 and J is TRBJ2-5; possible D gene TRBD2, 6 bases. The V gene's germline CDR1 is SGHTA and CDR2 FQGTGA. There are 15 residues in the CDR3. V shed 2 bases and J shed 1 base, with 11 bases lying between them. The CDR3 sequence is CASSLPGEVQETQYF. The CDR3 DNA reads TGTGCCAGCAGCTTACCCGGGGAGGTCCAAGAGACCCAGTACTTC.

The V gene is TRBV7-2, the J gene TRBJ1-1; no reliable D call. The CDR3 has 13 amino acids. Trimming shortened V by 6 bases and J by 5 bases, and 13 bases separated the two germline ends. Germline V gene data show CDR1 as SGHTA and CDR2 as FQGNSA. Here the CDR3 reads CASSEGLTTEAFF. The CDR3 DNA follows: TGTGCCAGCAGTGAGGGCCTAACGACTGAAGCTTTCTTT.

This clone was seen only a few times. The CDR3 nucleotides read TGTGCCAGCAGCCTTGAGGGCGGCTTCTTT. This sequence encodes CASSLEGGFF. The chain recombines TRBV7-2 with TRBJ1-1; D not certain. The V gene's germline CDR1 is SGHTA and CDR2 FQGNSA. This CDR3 contains 10 residues. V was cut by 5 bases and J by 14 bases, with 12 bases left in between.

In DNA form, the CDR3 reads TGTGCCAGCTCATTGGACAGGAACTATGGCTACACCTTC. Translating it yields CASSLDRNYGYTF. The chain carries TRBV18 and TRBJ1-2, with TRBD1 identical over 7 bases. Germline-derived CDR1 and CDR2 are KGHSH and LQKENI. The V gene end was trimmed by 5 bases and the J gene end by 2 bases; junction bases not matched to a gene: 2. This CDR3 is 13 amino acids long.

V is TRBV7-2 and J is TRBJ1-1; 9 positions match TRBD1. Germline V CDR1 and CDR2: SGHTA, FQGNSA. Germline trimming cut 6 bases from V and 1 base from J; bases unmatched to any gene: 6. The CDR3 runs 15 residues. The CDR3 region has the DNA TGTGCCAGCAGGGTCGACAGGGGGAAGAACACTGAAGCTTTCTTT. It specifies CASRVDRGKNTEAFF.

CDR3 amino acids: CASSIVLAGLNTGELFF. As DNA, the CDR3 is TGTGCCAGTAGTATAGTACTAGCGGGGTTAAACACCGGGGAGCTGTTTTTT. The chain links TRBV19 to TRBJ2-2, with 10 bases lining up with TRBD2. CDR1 and CDR2 from the germline V gene are LNHDA and SQIVND (reference sequence). J lost 2 bases, V lost 1 base, and 4 bases had no gene match. The CDR3 runs 17 residues. Complete variable domain (other parts from reference TRBV19 and TRBJ2-2): DGGITQSPKYLFRKEGQNVTLSCEQNLNHDAMYWYRQDPGQGLRLIYYSQIVNDFQKGDIAEGYSVSREKKESFPLTVTSAQKNPTAFYLCASSIVLAGLNTGELFFGEGSRLTVL.

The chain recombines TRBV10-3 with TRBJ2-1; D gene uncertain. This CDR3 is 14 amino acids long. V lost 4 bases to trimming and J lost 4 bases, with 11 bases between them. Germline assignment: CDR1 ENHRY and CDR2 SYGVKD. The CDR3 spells CAISGTLMYNEQFF. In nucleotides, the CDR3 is TGTGCCATCAGTGGGACCCTTATGTACAATGAGCAGTTCTTC.

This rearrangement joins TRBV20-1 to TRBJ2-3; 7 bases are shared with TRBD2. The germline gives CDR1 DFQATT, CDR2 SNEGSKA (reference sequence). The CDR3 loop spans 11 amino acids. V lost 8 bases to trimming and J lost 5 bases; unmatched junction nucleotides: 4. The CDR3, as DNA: TGCAGTTCGTCGGGGGGAGATACGCAGTATTTT. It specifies CSSSGGDTQYF.

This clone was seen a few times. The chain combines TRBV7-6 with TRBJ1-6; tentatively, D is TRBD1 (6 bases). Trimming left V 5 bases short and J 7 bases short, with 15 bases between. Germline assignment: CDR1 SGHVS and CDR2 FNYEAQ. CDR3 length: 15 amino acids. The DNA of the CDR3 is TGTGCCAGCAGCCCGAGGGGGGGCTACAATTCACCCCTCCACTTT. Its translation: CASSPRGGYNSPLHF.

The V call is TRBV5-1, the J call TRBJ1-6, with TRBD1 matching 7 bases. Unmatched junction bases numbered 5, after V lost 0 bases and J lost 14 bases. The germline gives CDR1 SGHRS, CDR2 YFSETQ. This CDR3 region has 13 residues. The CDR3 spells CASSLAWDSALHF. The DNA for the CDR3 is TGCGCCAGCAGCTTGGCCTGGGACAGTGCCCTCCACTTT. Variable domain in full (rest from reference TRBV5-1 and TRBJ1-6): KAGVTQTPRYLIKTRGQQVTLSCSPISGHRSVSWYQQTPGQGLQFLFEYFSETQRNKGNFPGRFSGRQFSNSRSEMNVSTLELGDSALYLCASSLAWDSALHFGNGTRLTVT.